Below, 21 T cell receptor beta chains from the same sample are listed, as sequenced in a study of blood T cell repertoires in COVID-19. This table comes from immunoSEQ multiplex PCR, and its TCRdb copy is limited to in-frame clones, with some not included. The sample contains some 260,000 clones, 85% to 90% of which appear only once. Sequenced sample: PBMCs or T cells enriched from blood (not recorded which). The receptors were gathered from a man aged 35 to 55 who had recovered from COVID-19.

CDR3 bases: TGTGCCAGCAGTTTAGGGCAGGGGGCCGGGGAGCAGTACTTC. Its translation is CASSLGQGAGEQYF. The chain combines TRBV28 with TRBJ2-7, with TRBD1 identical over 8 bases. CDR3 size: 14 residues. CDR1 MDHEN and CDR2 SYDVKM come from the germline V gene. The V gene end was trimmed by 2 bases and the J gene end by 7 bases; junction bases not matched to a gene: 7.

The chain employs TRBV7-9 and TRBJ1-4, with D unclear. Looked up from germline, CDR1 is SEHNR and CDR2 is FQNEAQ (reference sequence). Trimming removed 1 base from V and 3 bases from J, with 9 bases in between. This CDR3 spans 15 amino acids. The CDR3 loop is CASSLGAPSNEKLFF. The CDR3 DNA follows: TGTGCCAGCAGCTTAGGAGCCCCTTCTAATGAAAAACTGTTTTTT.

The chain carries TRBV28 and TRBJ1-6; D possibly corresponds to TRBD1 (5 bases). Germline CDR1 MDHEN, CDR2 SYDVKM. Trimming stripped 4 bases from V and 0 bases from J, with 10 bases between. This CDR3 spans 16 amino acids. As DNA, the CDR3 is TGTGCCAGCAGTTCATTACAGGTCTCCTATAATTCACCCCTCCACTTT. This sequence encodes CASSSLQVSYNSPLHF.

This chain links TRBV7-2 with TRBJ1-6, with no clear D. CDR1 is SGHTA, CDR2 FQGNSA, per germline. V was cut by 1 base and J by 8 bases, with 12 bases left in between. This CDR3 is built from 15 residues. The CDR3 DNA sequence: TGTGCCAGCAGCTTAGGTTCGGGAGAGTATTCACCCCTCCACTTT. Translating gives CASSLGSGEYSPLHF.

This chain uses TRBV7-6 with TRBJ2-1; 7 positions agree with TRBD1. Germline CDR1 SGHVS, CDR2 FNYEAQ. J gave up 0 bases and V 0 bases, and 5 bases lay outside the gene matches. The CDR3 has 17 amino acids. This CDR3 is CASSLAGTVSSYNEQFF. CDR3 nucleotide sequence: TGTGCCAGCAGCTTAGCGGGGACAGTCAGCTCCTACAATGAGCAGTTCTTC.

This rearrangement joins TRBV7-6 to TRBJ1-2, with 7 bases lining up with TRBD1. The CDR3 extends over 15 amino acids. From germline, CDR1 is SGHVS and CDR2 FNYEAQ. V lost 3 bases and J lost 8; bases outside the gene matches: 12. The CDR3 loop is CASSLLLGDSEGYTF. The CDR3 bases are TGTGCCAGCAGCTTGTTGTTGGGGGACAGCGAGGGCTACACCTTC. Full variable domain (remainder filled in from reference TRBV7-6 and TRBJ1-2): GAGVSQSPRYKVTKRGQDVALRCDPISGHVSLYWYRQALGQGPEFLTYFNYEAQQDKSGLPNDRFSAERPEGSISTLTIQRTEQRDSAMYRCASSLLLGDSEGYTFGSGTRLTVV.

The chain has TRBV30 and TRBJ2-7, with 8 bases fitting TRBD1. The CDR3 runs to 13 residues. Germline trimming cut 3 bases from V and 7 bases from J; bases unmatched to any gene: 8. Germline CDR1 and CDR2: GTSNPN and SVGIG (reference sequence). The CDR3 DNA follows: TGTGCCTGGAGGGGAGGCTGGGACAGGGAGCAGTACTTC. It specifies CAWRGGWDREQYF. Full variable domain (remainder filled in from reference TRBV30 and TRBJ2-7): SQTIHQWPATLVQPVGSPLSLECTVEGTSNPNLYWYRQAAGRGLQLLFYSVGIGQISSEVPQNLSASRPQDRQFILSSKKLLLSDSGFYLCAWRGGWDREQYFGPGTRLTVT.

The chain links TRBV21-1 to TRBJ1-1. TRBV21-1 is flagged as a pseudogene. This CDR3 contains 15 residues. The CDR3 protein is CASSKFPGEGFEAFF. In DNA, the CDR3 is TGTGCCAGCAGCAAATTTCCCGGGGAGGGCTTTGAAGCTTTCTTT.

This clone has just a few counts. The chain employs TRBV5-1 and TRBJ2-3, with 9 bases that match TRBD2. Germline CDR1 reads SGHRS; CDR2 reads YFSETQ. CDR3 length equals 16 residues. V shed 0 bases and J 5 bases; nucleotides not matched to a gene: 7. CDR3 sequence (DNA): TGCGCCAGCAGCTTGGATGGGGCGGGAGGGCGAGATACGCAGTATTTT. Protein sequence: CASSLDGAGGRDTQYF.

V is TRBV2 and J is TRBJ1-1, with D possibly matching TRBD1 (5 bases). In germline, CDR1 is SNHLY, CDR2 FYNNEI. CDR3 length: 13 residues. Trimming pared 6 bases from V and 0 bases from J, leaving 8 bases between. The CDR3 protein is CASSREVNTEAFF. CDR3 nucleotides: TGTGCCAGCAGCAGGGAGGTGAACACTGAAGCTTTCTTT.

J is TRBJ1-6 and V is TRBV28, with D tentatively TRBD1 (6 bases). Germline V gives CDR1 MDHEN, CDR2 SYDVKM. The length of the CDR3 is 14 residues. Between the trimmed V and J ends, which lost 6 bases and 8 bases, there was a span of 14 bases. The DNA for the CDR3 is TGTGCCAGCAGAGGCAGGGGAAGGGATTCACCCCTCCACTTT. Translation gives CASRGRGRDSPLHF.

This clone was observed a handful of times. The rearrangement links TRBV5-6 to TRBJ1-2; maybe TRBD1 (6 bases). The CDR3 runs 16 residues. Trimming left V 1 base short and J 6 bases short, with 19 bases between. Germline assignment: CDR1 SGHDT and CDR2 YYEEEE. The CDR3 protein is CASSLPVQGWRDGYTF. The CDR3 DNA is TGTGCCAGCAGCTTGCCCGTTCAGGGGTGGAGAGATGGCTACACCTTC.

The chain uses TRBV5-6 and TRBJ1-2, with D unresolved. V was pared by 4 bases and J by 1 base, with 14 bases between. Germline CDR1 reads SGHDT; CDR2 reads YYEEEE. The CDR3 runs 15 residues. The CDR3 spells CASSPYKRINYGYTF. The CDR3 DNA sequence: TGTGCCAGCAGCCCCTATAAACGAATTAACTATGGCTACACCTTC.

The chain couples TRBV6-5 to TRBJ2-7, with 9 bases lining up with TRBD1. V was clipped by 6 bases and J by 4 bases; unmatched bases: 7. Germline V lookup: CDR1 MNHEY, CDR2 SVGAGI. CDR3 length equals 14 residues. DNA for the CDR3: TGTGCCAGCAGCCCCCGGGACAGGGTGTACGAGCAGTACTTC. Protein: CASSPRDRVYEQYF.

The chain couples TRBV18 to TRBJ1-5, with TRBD1 matching over 7 bases. The CDR3 is 16 amino acids. Germline V gene lookup returns CDR1 KGHSH and CDR2 LQKENI. V lost 0 bases, J lost 3 bases, and 5 bases stayed unmatched. CDR3 amino acids: CASSPPGTVNNQPQHF. CDR3 nucleotide sequence: TGTGCCAGCTCACCACCTGGGACAGTTAACAATCAGCCCCAGCATTTT.

V is TRBV7-8 and J is TRBJ1-1; D is unclear. This CDR3 region has 15 residues. CDR1 and CDR2 (germline): SGHVS, FQNEAQ. Trimming removed 1 base at V and 5 bases at J, with 14 bases between. The CDR3 DNA sequence: TGTGCCAGCAGCTTAGATGGCAGGCGGGGAACTGAAGCTTTCTTT. Amino acids: CASSLDGRRGTEAFF.

This chain joins TRBV28 and TRBJ1-2, with no clear D. CDR1 and CDR2 from the germline V gene are MDHEN and SYDVKM. The CDR3 consists of 13 residues. Trimming took off 2 bases at V and 4 bases at J, with 8 bases between the two ends. The CDR3: CASSLQLSYGYTF. In DNA form, the CDR3 reads TGTGCCAGCAGTTTACAGTTAAGCTATGGCTACACCTTC.

V is TRBV27 and J is TRBJ2-1; 8 bases fit TRBD2. CDR1 and CDR2 from the germline V gene are MNHEY and SMNVEV (reference sequence). The CDR3 covers 15 residues. Trimming took 2 bases from V and 4 from J; bases not matched to a gene: 4. DNA of the CDR3: TGTGCCAGCAGTTTAACACTAGCGGAGTACAATGAGCAGTTCTTC. This translates into CASSLTLAEYNEQFF.

V gene TRBV18 combines with J gene TRBJ2-3; TRBD2 matches at 8 bases. Trimming cost V 6 bases and J 3 bases; bases outside gene matches: 20. CDR1 KGHSH and CDR2 LQKENI come from the germline V gene. This CDR3 spans 19 amino acids. CDR3 nucleotides: TGTGCCAGCTCCCTTACAGCGGCCTTTAGTAGCGGGAAAACAGATACGCAGTATTTT. Translation gives CASSLTAAFSSGKTDTQYF.

The rearrangement links TRBV5-4 to TRBJ1-2; 7 bases are a match to TRBD1. Germline V gives CDR1 SGHNT, CDR2 YYREEE (reference sequence). This CDR3 region has 14 residues. J was trimmed by 4 bases and V by 3 bases; bases with no gene match: 6. CDR3 coding DNA: TGTGCCAGCAGCTCCGGGACAGCAAGCTATGGCTACACCTTC. Translated: CASSSGTASYGYTF.

V usage is TRBV10-3 and J usage is TRBJ2-3; no definite D call. V lost 5 bases and J lost 5, with 11 bases in between. Per the germline V gene, CDR1 is ENHRY and CDR2 is SYGVKD. The CDR3 runs 13 residues. CDR3: CAISTRSEDTQYF. DNA of the CDR3: TGTGCCATCAGTACCAGGTCCGAAGATACGCAGTATTTT.